This is a list of T cell receptor beta chains from one sample in a study of naive and memory T cell subsets. TCRdb analysed the 5' RACE reads with MiXCR anew, one entry per CDR3 protein. This sample has fewer than 40,000 distinct CDR3 sequences, with around 17% found just once. Receptors were obtained from a female donor in good health. The CDR3 runs from the conserved cysteine through the conserved F or W. The size entry is marked missing in some rows and otherwise reads once, few, many or a size class.

j_call	clone_size	v_call	cdr3_aa
TRBJ2-7	.	TRBV11-1	CASSLHLPGLAVTYEQYF
TRBJ2-1	many	TRBV6-4	CASTQGGKQFF
TRBJ1-3	.	TRBV6-7	CASSYPDSYSGNTIYF
TRBJ2-5	few	TRBV5-1	CASSLEFETQYF
TRBJ2-1	few	TRBV2	CASRANIRWADEQFF
TRBJ1-1	few	TRBV13	CASSYQGLEAFF
TRBJ1-1	many	TRBV29-1	CSVMDSYSNTEAFF
TRBJ2-1	.	TRBV5-1	CASSSLAGGPNEQFF
TRBJ2-3	many	TRBV10-3	CAIGGPNTQYF
TRBJ1-1	.	TRBV7-2	CASSLGEIDRPNTEAFF
TRBJ1-5	.	TRBV6-5	CASSWQKPPSNQPQHF
TRBJ1-5	few	TRBV12-3/TRBV12-4	CASSLGYRNQPQHF
TRBJ1-2	many	TRBV12-3/TRBV12-4	CASSSPPPGGLYGYTF
TRBJ1-2	many	TRBV29-1	CSVVTGTLYGYTF
TRBJ2-6	few	TRBV20-1	CSARPPLAGGLGANVLTF
TRBJ1-6	.	TRBV7-2	CASSLRQSKDNSPLHF
TRBJ2-5	.	TRBV5-1	CASSLESETQYF
TRBJ2-1	few	TRBV6-1	CASSPGGYRGSYNEQFF
TRBJ2-3	.	TRBV20-1	CSAHPGGSLITDTQYF
TRBJ1-4	medium-sized	TRBV29-1	CSVDEGEGLFF
TRBJ1-1	few	TRBV13	CASSLDDRVTEAFF
TRBJ2-1	medium-sized	TRBV11-2	CASSLDWRGGEQFF